This T cell receptor beta chain was captured by sequencing in a study of T cells in Graves' hyperthyroidism and ophthalmopathy. TCR beta CDR3 regions were amplified from RNA transcripts. HTBI primers were the set used in a first-round RT-PCR of the TCR CDR3. Each CDR3 protein gets one entry after TCRdb re-called the multiplex PCR reads with MiXCR. The sample yields roughly 700,000 distinct CDR3 sequences, about 35% seen once. Trimming cost V 7 bases and J 10 bases; bases outside gene matches: 10. Looked up from germline, CDR1 is MDHEN and CDR2 is SYDVKM. The CDR3 has 13 residues. This sequence joins TRBV28 and TRBJ1-1; 9 bases line up with TRBD1. Sequenced sample: blood. The sequence derives from a woman aged 40 to 50 with Graves' hyperthyroidism. The CDR3, as DNA: TGTGCCAGCATCGGACAGGGGAAATTGGTAGCTTTCTTT. It translates to CASIGQGKLVAFF.